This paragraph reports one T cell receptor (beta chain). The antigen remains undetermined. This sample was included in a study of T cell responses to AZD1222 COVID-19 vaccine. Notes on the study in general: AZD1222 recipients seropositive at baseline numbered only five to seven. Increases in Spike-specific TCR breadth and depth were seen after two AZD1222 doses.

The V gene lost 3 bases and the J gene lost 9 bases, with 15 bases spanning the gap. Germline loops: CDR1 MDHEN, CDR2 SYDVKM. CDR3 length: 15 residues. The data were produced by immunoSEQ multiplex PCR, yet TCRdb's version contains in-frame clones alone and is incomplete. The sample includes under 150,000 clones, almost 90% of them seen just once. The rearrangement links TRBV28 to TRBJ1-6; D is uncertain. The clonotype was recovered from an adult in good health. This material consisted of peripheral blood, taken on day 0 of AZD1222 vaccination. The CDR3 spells CASSLGRVRSSPLHF. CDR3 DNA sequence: TGTGCCAGCAGTTTGGGAAGAGTGAGAAGTTCACCCCTCCACTTT.